The 5 T cell receptor beta chains reported below all come from one sample, sequenced in a study of T cell responses to AZD1222 COVID-19 vaccine. Libraries were prepared by immunoSEQ multiplex PCR; TCRdb keeps only in-frame clonotypes and omits some of them. The table includes 75,000 to 100,000 clones, 90% detected once. The sample here was peripheral blood, taken on day 0 of AZD1222 vaccination. The source is an adult in good health.

This sequence joins TRBV27 and TRBJ1-2; 11 bases are shared with TRBD1. The CDR3 covers 16 residues. Unmatched junction bases numbered 7, after V lost 4 bases and J lost 3 bases. In germline, CDR1 is MNHEY, CDR2 SMNVEV (reference sequence). The DNA of the CDR3 is TGTGCCAGCAGTTCCGGCTGGGACAGGGGGGACTATGGCTACACCTTC. Protein: CASSSGWDRGDYGYTF.

The rearrangement links TRBV24-1 to TRBJ1-5, with 8 bases that match TRBD1. Germline V gene data show CDR1 as KGHDR and CDR2 as SFDVKD. V shed 3 bases, J shed 8 bases, and the junction held 11 bases outside the gene matches. The CDR3 is made up of 16 amino acids. CDR3 amino acids: CATSDAQGAGSKPQHF. Written as DNA, the CDR3 is TGTGCCACCAGTGATGCCCAGGGGGCGGGTAGTAAGCCCCAGCATTTT.

V and J are TRBV5-1 and TRBJ1-3; unclear D gene. The CDR3 is 14 residues long. With 0 bases removed from V and 2 bases from J, the gap between germline ends came to 6 bases. Germline CDR1 and CDR2: SGHRS and YFSETQ. The CDR3 nucleotides are TGCGCCAGCAGCTTGGAAGGGACTGGAAACACCATATATTTT. It codes for CASSLEGTGNTIYF. The full variable domain, in which reference TRBV5-1 and TRBJ1-3 provide the parts outside the CDR3, is KAGVTQTPRYLIKTRGQQVTLSCSPISGHRSVSWYQQTPGQGLQFLFEYFSETQRNKGNFPGRFSGRQFSNSRSEMNVSTLELGDSALYLCASSLEGTGNTIYFGEGSWLTVV.

The J gene is TRBJ2-7, the V gene TRBV10-3, with 7 bases identical to TRBD2. The length of the CDR3 is 14 residues. The junction had 4 bases not matched to a gene; V was cut back by 4 bases and J by 1 base. Looked up from germline, CDR1 is ENHRY and CDR2 is SYGVKD. CDR3 bases: TGTGCCATCAGTGCTGGACTAGTTTCCTACGAGCAGTACTTC. This gives the protein CAISAGLVSYEQYF.

This clone was recorded once. The chain is built from TRBV5-6 and TRBJ2-4; D is ambiguous. Germline CDR1 and CDR2: SGHDT and YYEEEE. V dropped 0 bases and J dropped 14 bases, with 21 bases sitting between them. The CDR3 extends over 15 amino acids. CDR3 sequence: CASSLGSTSSRFKYF. As DNA, the CDR3 is TGTGCCAGCAGCTTGGGGTCGACCAGTTCTAGGTTTAAGTACTTC.